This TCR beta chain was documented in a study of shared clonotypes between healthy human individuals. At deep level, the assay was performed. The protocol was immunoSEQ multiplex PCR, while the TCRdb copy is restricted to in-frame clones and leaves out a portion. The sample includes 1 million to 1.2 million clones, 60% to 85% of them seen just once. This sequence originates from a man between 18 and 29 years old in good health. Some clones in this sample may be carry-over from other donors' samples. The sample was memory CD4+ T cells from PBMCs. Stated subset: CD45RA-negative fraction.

The CDR3 DNA is TGTGCCAGCAGTGAATACGGGGTTACTGGTGGCTACACCTTC. Its protein product is CASSEYGVTGGYTF. The chain is built from TRBV25-1 and TRBJ1-2; D is unclear. This CDR3 is 14 amino acids long. Germline assignment: CDR1 MGHDK and CDR2 SYGVNS. The V end lost 0 bases, the J end lost 7 bases, and 12 bases lay between the germline ends.